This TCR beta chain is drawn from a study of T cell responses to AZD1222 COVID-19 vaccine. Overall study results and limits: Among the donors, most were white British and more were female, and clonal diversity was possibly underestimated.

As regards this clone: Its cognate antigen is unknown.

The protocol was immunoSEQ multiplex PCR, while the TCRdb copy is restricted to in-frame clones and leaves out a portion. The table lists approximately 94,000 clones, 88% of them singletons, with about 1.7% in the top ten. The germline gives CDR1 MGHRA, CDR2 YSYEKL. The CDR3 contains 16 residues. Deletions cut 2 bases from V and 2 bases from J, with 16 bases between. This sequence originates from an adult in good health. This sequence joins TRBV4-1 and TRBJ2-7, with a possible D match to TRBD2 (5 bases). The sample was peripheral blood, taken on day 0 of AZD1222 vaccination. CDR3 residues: CASSQQTPSGTYEQYF. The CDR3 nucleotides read TGCGCCAGCAGCCAACAAACTCCTTCCGGGACCTACGAGCAGTACTTC.